Listed here are 14 T cell receptor beta chains from one sample, sequenced in a study of shared clonotypes between healthy human individuals. This table comes from immunoSEQ multiplex PCR, and its TCRdb copy is limited to in-frame clones, with some not included. The table records about 2.4 million clones, under 95% of them present only once. The sample was naive CD4+ T cells from PBMCs. Subset: CD45RA+ positively selected. These receptor sequences come from a man aged 18 to 29 in good health. Some clones in this sample may be carry-over from other donors' samples.

This sequence joins TRBV2 and TRBJ1-2, with D possibly TRBD1 on 5 matching bases. The germline CDR1 and CDR2 sequences are SNHLY and FYNNEI. This CDR3 region has 11 residues. Trimming stripped 8 bases from V and 8 bases from J, with 12 bases between. CDR3 loop: CASSLGAGYTF. The CDR3, as DNA: TGTGCCAGCTCCCTAGGGGCCGGCTACACCTTC.

The chain couples TRBV6-6 to TRBJ2-3; TRBD1 matches 12 bases. V dropped 5 bases and J dropped 3; count of bases not matched to a gene: 6. The CDR3 consists of 16 residues. Germline V gene data show CDR1 as MNHNY and CDR2 as SVGAGI (reference sequence). CDR3 coding DNA: TGTGCCAGCAGTCACCGGGGACAGGGGGCAACAGATACGCAGTATTTT. It encodes CASSHRGQGATDTQYF.

V and J are TRBV27 and TRBJ2-3, with D uncertain. CDR3 size: 12 residues. Trimming stripped 6 bases from V and 0 bases from J, with 4 bases between. The germline CDR1 and CDR2 sequences are MNHEY and SMNVEV (reference sequence). The CDR3 sequence: CASRESTDTQYF. The CDR3 coding sequence is TGTGCCAGCAGGGAAAGCACAGATACGCAGTATTTT.

The table lists this clone with a count of one. This chain joins TRBV6-1 and TRBJ1-3; the D gene is possibly TRBD1 (6 bases). Trimming shortened V by 3 bases and J by 3 bases, and 9 bases separated the two germline ends. Looked up from germline, CDR1 is MNHNS and CDR2 is SASEGT. The CDR3 consists of 14 residues. Here the CDR3 reads CASSDRGNGNTIYF. The DNA of the CDR3 is TGTGCCAGCAGTGACAGGGGAAATGGAAACACCATATATTTT.

To note about this clone: Other DNA sequences in the same sample also yield this CDR3. V usage is TRBV19 and J usage is TRBJ1-5; D ambiguous. This CDR3 contains 14 residues. Trimming pared 1 base from V and 4 bases from J, leaving 8 bases between. The germline CDR1 and CDR2 sequences are LNHDA and SQIVND (reference sequence). This CDR3 reads CASSIVGGNQPQHF. For the CDR3, the DNA is TGTGCCAGTAGTATAGTAGGCGGGAATCAGCCCCAGCATTTT.

In nucleotides, the CDR3 is TGTGCCAGCAGTGAGAGGGGGCTGTGGAACACTGAAGCTTTCTTT. Translation: CASSERGLWNTEAFF. This chain links TRBV25-1 with TRBJ1-1, with TRBD1 matching over 7 bases. The CDR3 sequence is 15 residues long. Germline V gene sequence: CDR1 MGHDK, CDR2 SYGVNS. J was trimmed by 1 base and V by 3 bases; bases with no gene match: 5.

The chain uses TRBV18 and TRBJ1-2; D remains unclear. This CDR3 is 16 amino acids long. The germline gives CDR1 KGHSH, CDR2 LQKENI. The V and J ends lost 5 bases and 0 bases respectively, with 16 bases between them. The CDR3 DNA is TGTGCCAGCTCAAAGGAGAGAATGGTAGCTAACTATGGCTACACCTTC. Encoded protein: CASSKERMVANYGYTF.

The chain has TRBV5-4 and TRBJ2-5; D ambiguous. Trimming left V 3 bases short and J 2 bases short, with 14 bases between. Germline assignment: CDR1 SGHNT and CDR2 YYREEE (reference sequence). The CDR3 runs to 15 residues. The CDR3 is CASSSAKSIQETQYF. CDR3 coding DNA: TGTGCCAGCAGCTCGGCGAAAAGTATTCAAGAGACCCAGTACTTC.

CDR3 loop: CASTRQGGTEAFF. In DNA form, the CDR3 reads TGTGCCAGCACTCGACAGGGGGGTACTGAAGCTTTCTTT. The chain recombines TRBV7-6 with TRBJ1-1; 9 bases line up with TRBD1. V lost 7 bases, J lost 5 bases, and 5 bases stayed unmatched. There are 13 residues in the CDR3. Looked up from germline, CDR1 is SGHVS and CDR2 is FNYEAQ.

V and J are TRBV7-9 and TRBJ1-1, with TRBD1 matching over 8 bases. Germline CDR1 and CDR2: SEHNR and FQNEAQ (reference sequence). This CDR3 contains 15 residues. The V gene end was trimmed by 5 bases and the J gene end by 3 bases; junction bases not matched to a gene: 8. The CDR3 spells CASSPLTGADTEAFF. The CDR3 DNA sequence: TGTGCCAGCAGCCCGCTGACAGGGGCTGACACTGAAGCTTTCTTT.

The chain has TRBV18 and TRBJ1-6; 7 bases fit TRBD1. CDR1 and CDR2 (germline): KGHSH, LQKENI. The length of the CDR3 is 16 residues. The V segment lost 4 bases and the J segment 5 bases; nucleotides outside the gene matches: 8. The CDR3 nucleotides are TGTGCCAGCTCACAGACCGGGACAGACCATAATTCACCCCTCCACTTT. It translates to CASSQTGTDHNSPLHF.

In this sample, this clone turned up once. This chain uses TRBV4-1 with TRBJ1-4; 10 bases are a match to TRBD1. The V and J ends lost 0 bases and 6 bases, in that order; junction bases with no gene match: 1. The germline V gene encodes CDR1 MGHRA and CDR2 YSYEKL. The CDR3 length is 15 residues. The CDR3 DNA follows: TGCGCCAGCAGCCAAGATGGGACAGGGGATGAAAAACTGTTTTTT. Translating gives CASSQDGTGDEKLFF.

The chain employs TRBV5-5 and TRBJ1-5, with D possibly matching TRBD1 (5 bases). Trimming left V 4 bases short and J 0 bases short, with 14 bases between. CDR1 is SGHKS, CDR2 YYEKEE, per germline (reference sequence). The CDR3 has 16 residues. CDR3 sequence: CASSLRGDDSNQPQHF. The CDR3 DNA reads as TGTGCCAGCAGCCTGAGAGGGGACGATAGCAATCAGCCCCAGCATTTT.

The V and J genes are TRBV27 and TRBJ2-2; 10 bases are a match to TRBD1. The CDR3 has 14 amino acids. V was pared by 6 bases and J by 5 bases, with 3 bases of the junction left unmatched. The germline CDR1 and CDR2 sequences are MNHEY and SMNVEV (reference sequence). Here the CDR3 reads CASRDRGRTGELFF. Written as DNA, the CDR3 is TGTGCCAGCAGAGACAGGGGGCGGACCGGGGAGCTGTTTTTT.